This TCR beta chain was sequenced for a study of cytomegalovirus exposure and HLA in healthy donors. Profiling relied on immunoSEQ multiplex PCR, and the TCRdb table lists in-frame clones only, not all of them. This sample yields approximately 120,000 clones, of which roughly 90% are seen a single time; about 2% belongs to the top ten. This receptor was taken from a woman younger than 35 in good health and CMV-seronegative. Sequencing was carried out using PBMCs.

The CDR3 DNA follows: TGTGCCAGCAGCCCAGGCGGGACAGATACGCAGTATTTT. Translation gives CASSPGGTDTQYF. The rearrangement links TRBV7-7 to TRBJ2-3, with D possibly TRBD2 on 5 matching bases. Germline V gene sequence: CDR1 SSHAT, CDR2 FNYEAQ (reference sequence). Trimming removed 5 bases at V and 3 bases at J, with 9 bases between. The CDR3 runs 13 residues. The entire variable domain, with the rest obtained from reference TRBV7-7 and TRBJ2-3, is as follows: GAGVSQSPRYKVTKRGQDVTLRCDPISSHATLYWYQQALGQGPEFLTYFNYEAQPDKSGLPSDRFSAERPEGSISTLTIQRTEQRDSAMYRCASSPGGTDTQYFGPGTRLTVL.